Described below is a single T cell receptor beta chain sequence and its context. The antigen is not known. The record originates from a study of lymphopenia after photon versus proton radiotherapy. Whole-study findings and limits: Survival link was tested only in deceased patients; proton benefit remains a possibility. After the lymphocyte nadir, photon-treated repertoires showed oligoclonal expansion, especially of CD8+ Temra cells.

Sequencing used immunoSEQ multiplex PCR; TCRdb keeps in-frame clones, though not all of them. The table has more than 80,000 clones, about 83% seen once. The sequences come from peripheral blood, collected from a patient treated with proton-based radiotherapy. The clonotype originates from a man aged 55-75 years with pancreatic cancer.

The CDR3 DNA sequence: TGTGCCAGCAGTTCACCCTACGGCGGGGGGCTTCGACAATACGAGCAGTACTTC. Protein sequence: CASSSPYGGGLRQYEQYF. V gene TRBV28 combines with J gene TRBJ2-7; TRBD2 matches 8 bases. V trimming: 4 bases; J trimming: 4 bases; junction bases outside the gene matches: 18. Germline-derived CDR1 and CDR2 are MDHEN and SYDVKM. The CDR3 totals 18 residues.